These 14 T cell receptor beta chains were all obtained from the same sample, sequenced in a study of blood T cell repertoires in COVID-19. TCRdb's table, derived via immunoSEQ multiplex PCR, lists solely in-frame clones and lacks some. The repertoire consists of 190,000 or so clones, with about 90% occurring once and the leading ten covering less than 1.5%. The sample consisted of PBMCs or T cells enriched from blood (not recorded which). These receptor sequences come from a young man who had recovered from COVID-19.

As DNA, the CDR3 is TGTGCCAGCAGCCAGAAAGGGGCGGGAAACACCATATATTTT. This translates into CASSQKGAGNTIYF. The chain employs TRBV3-1 (or the pseudogene TRBV3-2) and TRBJ1-3; D might be TRBD1 (5 bases). Germline CDR1 is LGHDT and CDR2 is YNNKEL (reference sequence). The CDR3 has 14 residues. V dropped 3 bases and J dropped 4 bases, with 10 bases sitting between them.

The V and J genes are TRBV6-2 or TRBV6-3 and TRBJ1-1, with unresolved D. Germline assignment: CDR1 MNHEY and CDR2 SVGEGT. V gave up 2 bases and J gave up 4 bases, with 8 bases separating them. The CDR3 sequence is 13 residues long. CDR3 sequence (DNA): TGTGCCAGCAGTTACCAAACTAGCACTGAAGCTTTCTTT. Residues: CASSYQTSTEAFF.

The chain carries TRBV7-2 and TRBJ1-5, with TRBD1 as a possible D gene (6 bases). CDR3 size: 14 residues. V gave up 1 base and J gave up 7 bases, with 11 bases separating them. From germline, CDR1 is SGHTA and CDR2 FQGNSA. The CDR3 coding sequence is TGTGCCAGCAGCTTAGACAGGGCATACCAGCCCCAGCATTTT. Protein: CASSLDRAYQPQHF.

Worth noting for this clone: Other DNA sequences in the same sample also yield this CDR3. The V call is TRBV9, the J call TRBJ1-2; no reliable D call. Deletions cut 0 bases from V and 3 bases from J, with 6 bases between. The CDR3 length is 13 residues. Germline V gene sequence: CDR1 SGDLS, CDR2 YYNGEE. CDR3 bases: TGTGCCAGCAGCGTAGGGGGAGACTATGGCTACACCTTC. Translated, it gives CASSVGGDYGYTF.

This chain joins TRBV5-1 and TRBJ2-6, with D perhaps matching TRBD1 (5 bases). This CDR3 has 15 amino acids. Between the trimmed V and J ends, which lost 1 base and 3 bases, there was a span of 8 bases. Germline values: CDR1 SGHRS, CDR2 YFSETQ. CDR3 nucleotides: TGCGCCAGCAGCTTGACCAGGGTTGGGGCCAACGTCCTGACTTTC. It is translated as CASSLTRVGANVLTF.

The gene calls are TRBV7-9 and TRBJ2-1; 7 bases fit TRBD1. From germline, CDR1 is SEHNR and CDR2 FQNEAQ (reference sequence). This CDR3 has 13 residues. V lost 3 bases to trimming and J lost 4 bases; unmatched junction nucleotides: 0. The CDR3 loop is CASSLGQYNEQFF. CDR3 DNA sequence: TGTGCCAGCAGCTTGGGACAGTACAATGAGCAGTTCTTC.

The chain carries TRBV5-1 and TRBJ2-1; the match to TRBD2 covers 8 bases. The CDR3 runs 17 residues. In germline, CDR1 is SGHRS, CDR2 YFSETQ. The J segment lost 3 bases and the V segment lost 7 bases, leaving 15 bases of the junction unmatched. CDR3 loop: CASGGGVSGIGYNEQFF. In nucleotides, the CDR3 is TGCGCCAGCGGGGGGGGAGTTAGCGGGATAGGCTACAATGAGCAGTTCTTC.

This chain uses TRBV5-6 with TRBJ1-6; the match to TRBD1 covers 7 bases. Germline CDR1 SGHDT, CDR2 YYEEEE. V shed 3 bases and J 7 bases; nucleotides not matched to a gene: 7. The CDR3 is 15 amino acids. CDR3: CASSWGDSTNSPLHF. CDR3 nucleotide sequence: TGTGCCAGCAGCTGGGGGGACAGTACAAATTCACCCCTCCACTTT.

The rearrangement joins TRBV7-2 to TRBJ2-3; the D gene is possibly TRBD1 (6 bases). CDR1 and CDR2 from the germline V gene are SGHTA and FQGNSA. The V end was cut by 3 bases, the J end by 0 bases, with 10 bases between. This CDR3 spans 15 amino acids. Here the CDR3 reads CASSFRGESTDTQYF. In nucleotides, the CDR3 is TGTGCCAGCAGCTTCAGGGGCGAGAGCACAGATACGCAGTATTTT.

CDR3 protein: CASSTNRAGNQPQHF. CDR3 coding DNA: TGTGCCAGCAGTACAAACAGGGCGGGCAATCAGCCCCAGCATTTT. This sequence joins TRBV28 and TRBJ1-5; tentative D call: TRBD1 (6 bases). This CDR3 is built from 15 residues. Germline loops: CDR1 MDHEN, CDR2 SYDVKM. Trimming stripped 5 bases from V and 2 bases from J, with 13 bases between. Drawing the rest from reference TRBV28 and TRBJ1-5, the complete variable domain is DVKVTQSSRYLVKRTGEKVFLECVQDMDHENMFWYRQDPGLGLRLIYFSYDVKMKEKGDIPEGYSVSREKKERFSLILESASTNQTSMYLCASSTNRAGNQPQHFGDGTRLSIL.

The chain carries TRBV5-4 and TRBJ2-7; TRBD1 might be the D (6 bases). The V end lost 0 bases, the J end lost 3 bases, and 10 bases lay between the germline ends. Germline V lookup: CDR1 SGHNT, CDR2 YYREEE (reference sequence). This CDR3 is 14 amino acids long. This CDR3 is CASSLGQQGYEQYF. Here the CDR3 DNA reads TGTGCCAGCAGCTTGGGCCAACAGGGCTACGAGCAGTACTTC.

CDR3 sequence (DNA): TGTGCCAGCAGAGGCAGTACAGGGGAAGGAGGCTACACCTTC. Its protein is CASRGSTGEGGYTF. The rearrangement joins TRBV6-5 to TRBJ1-2, with 7 bases aligning to TRBD1. The V gene end was trimmed by 6 bases and the J gene end by 8 bases; junction bases not matched to a gene: 12. Germline V lookup: CDR1 MNHEY, CDR2 SVGAGI. CDR3 length equals 14 residues.

The chain has TRBV25-1 and TRBJ1-5; D uncertain. V gave up 6 bases and J gave up 1 base, with 7 bases separating them. The CDR3 length is 13 residues. CDR1 and CDR2 (germline): MGHDK, SYGVNS. The CDR3 spells CASREDSNQPQHF. In nucleotides, the CDR3 is TGTGCCAGCAGGGAGGACAGCAATCAGCCCCAGCATTTT.

V gene TRBV25-1 combines with J gene TRBJ2-3, with D unclear. The V gene's germline CDR1 is MGHDK and CDR2 SYGVNS. With 2 bases removed from V and 2 bases from J, the gap between germline ends came to 5 bases. This CDR3 contains 13 residues. CDR3 protein: CASSEQFTDTQYF. CDR3 DNA: TGTGCCAGCAGTGAACAGTTCACAGATACGCAGTATTTT.